Here is one T cell receptor (beta chain) with its context. Its cognate antigen is unknown. The data were obtained in a study of Ad26.COV2.S vaccination and SARS-CoV-2 variants. Background on the study: The authors gave Ad26.COV2.S intramuscularly, either once or twice 56 days apart.

Treatment given: around 19 received Ad26.COV2.S at low or high dose, single or two shots; several received placebo; per-sample allocation not given. Sample collection was performed on day 63 after the first vaccine or placebo injection. General study findings and limits: Responses of spike-specific T cells (both CD8+ and CD4+) reportedly showed substantial breadth after vaccination.

Sequencing used immunoSEQ multiplex PCR; TCRdb keeps in-frame clones, though not all of them. Found here are about 400,000 clones, about 83% of them singletons; the top ten hold just under 7.5%. The V gene end was trimmed by 3 bases and the J gene end by 0 bases; junction bases not matched to a gene: 3. Germline V lookup: CDR1 SGHTA, CDR2 FQGNSA. There are 18 residues in the CDR3. The chain recombines TRBV7-2 with TRBJ2-4; 15 bases are shared with TRBD2. This TCR came from a person aged 18-65 years who received the Ad26.COV2.S COVID-19 vaccine or a placebo. Sequencing was performed on peripheral blood, taken in a trial of Ad26.COV2.S vaccine versus placebo. The CDR3 DNA follows: TGTGCCAGCAGCTTCCGGACTAGCGGGAGGGTAGCCAAAAACATTCAGTACTTC. Its protein product is CASSFRTSGRVAKNIQYF.